These T cell receptor beta chains were read from a single sample in a study of CD8 T cells in ankylosing spondylitis. One entry per CDR3 protein results from TCRdb running MiXCR on the 5' RACE reads. The sample holds 150,000 to 200,000 distinct CDR3 sequences, roughly 20% seen once. Sequencing was done on a sample of blood, either unsorted or a sorted T cell fraction (not recorded which). These receptors all come from a male donor under 30 with ankylosing spondylitis or in good health (not recorded which). Each CDR3 is given with its conserved first and last residue. D genes are given only for firm matches. A clone size is listed for some rows: how often the clone was seen (once, few, many), or a class if it is expanded.

j_call d_call v_call clone_size cdr3_nt cdr3_aa
TRBJ2-1 TRBD2 TRBV20-1 . TGCAGTGCTAGAAGACTAGCGGGCCCCAATGAGCAGTTCTTC CSARRLAGPNEQFF
TRBJ1-1 TRBD1 TRBV24-1 . TGTGCCACCAGTGACCCGCGGGACAGGGGAGCTTTCTTT CATSDPRDRGAFF
TRBJ2-7 . TRBV4-3 . TGCGCCAGCAGCCAACTACGTGATATGGACGAGCAGTACTTC CASSQLRDMDEQYF
TRBJ2-2 TRBD2 TRBV20-1 . TGCAGTGCTAAGACTGCCCCCACTAGCGGGAGGAACACCGGGGAGCTGTTTTTT CSAKTAPTSGRNTGELFF
TRBJ2-7 . TRBV12-3/TRBV12-4 many TGTGCCAGCAGTCCCATCCCCAGGGCAAGTAGCTCCTACGAGCAGTACTTC CASSPIPRASSSYEQYF
TRBJ1-1 . TRBV7-9 many TGTGCCAGCAGCTCGGGGCGACGGCCCGAGGGCACTGAAGCTTTCTTT CASSSGRRPEGTEAFF
TRBJ2-2 . TRBV6-5 many TGTGCCAGCAGTCCCTTAGAGAACACCGGGGAGCTGTTTTTT CASSPLENTGELFF
TRBJ2-3 . TRBV10-3 . TGTGCCAGCTACAGGGTTTTCCGTGGTCGCACAGATACGCAGTATTTT CASYRVFRGRTDTQYF
TRBJ2-7 TRBD1 TRBV29-1 few TGCAGCGTTGATGCGGGACAGGGCACCTACGAGCAGTACTTC CSVDAGQGTYEQYF
TRBJ2-1 . TRBV6-1 many TGTGCCAGCAAAGTTAGAGTCAATGAGCAGTTCTTC CASKVRVNEQFF
TRBJ2-2 . TRBV2 . TGTGCCAGCAGGCGGGACACCCTCACCGGGGAGCTGTTTTTT CASRRDTLTGELFF
TRBJ1-5 . TRBV12-3/TRBV12-4 few TGTGCCAGCACTCATTCCGGGCCCCGGGAGCCCCAGCATTTT CASTHSGPREPQHF
TRBJ2-1 . TRBV10-3 many TGTGCCATCAGTGGCGCCCCCCTCAATGAGCAGTTCTTC CAISGAPLNEQFF
TRBJ2-7 TRBD1 TRBV7-2 . TGTGCCAGCACCTCGGACAGGGGGGTTGAGCAGTACTTC CASTSDRGVEQYF
TRBJ2-3 . TRBV7-7 many TGTGCCAGCAGCTTAAGCCCTATCGATACGCAGTATTTT CASSLSPIDTQYF
TRBJ2-1 . TRBV7-3 . TGTGCCAGCAGCTTAACCCCCACAGGGAGGTCCTACAATGAGCAGTTCTTC CASSLTPTGRSYNEQFF
TRBJ1-2 TRBD1 TRBV7-8 . TGTGCCAGCAGTCAGCGGACAGGGACGGGCTACACCTTC CASSQRTGTGYTF
TRBJ1-1 TRBD1 TRBV12-3/TRBV12-4 many TGTGCCAGCAGTCAAATGACAGGGCCGATGAACACTGAAGCTTTCTTT CASSQMTGPMNTEAFF
TRBJ2-6 . TRBV7-3 many TGTGCCAGCAGCTCCGGAAGTCGGGCCAACGTCCTGACTTTC CASSSGSRANVLTF
TRBJ2-2 . TRBV3-1 many TGTGCCAGCAGCCAAGTGCGACAGAGAACCGGGGAGCTGTTTTTT CASSQVRQRTGELFF
TRBJ2-3 TRBD2 TRBV4-2 many TGTGCCAGCAGCCAAGAACACTTCGGGGGGGGTGCCGATACGCAGTATTTT CASSQEHFGGGADTQYF
TRBJ2-1 TRBD2 TRBV20-1 . TGCAGTGCAAATCCGGGACTAGCAGTCTACAATGAGCAGTTCTTC CSANPGLAVYNEQFF
TRBJ2-1 TRBD2 TRBV6-2/TRBV6-3 many TGTGCCAGCAGTAAGGCGGGAGGGTATTACAATGAGCAGTTCTTC CASSKAGGYYNEQFF
TRBJ2-2 TRBD1 TRBV6-5 many TGTGCCAGCAGTCCGGGACAGACAAACACCGGGGAGCTGTTTTTT CASSPGQTNTGELFF
TRBJ2-1 TRBD2 TRBV5-1 many TGCGCCAGCAGTTTGTTTCTAGCGGAATCCTACAATGAGCAGTTCTTC CASSLFLAESYNEQFF
TRBJ1-2 . TRBV5-5 many TGTGCCAGCAGCTTGGGGGGAAGAGACTATGGCTACACCTTC CASSLGGRDYGYTF
TRBJ2-6 . TRBV7-2 many TGTGCCAGCAGCTTAGGGCCCAGAGGGGCTGGGGCCAACGTCCTGACTTTC CASSLGPRGAGANVLTF